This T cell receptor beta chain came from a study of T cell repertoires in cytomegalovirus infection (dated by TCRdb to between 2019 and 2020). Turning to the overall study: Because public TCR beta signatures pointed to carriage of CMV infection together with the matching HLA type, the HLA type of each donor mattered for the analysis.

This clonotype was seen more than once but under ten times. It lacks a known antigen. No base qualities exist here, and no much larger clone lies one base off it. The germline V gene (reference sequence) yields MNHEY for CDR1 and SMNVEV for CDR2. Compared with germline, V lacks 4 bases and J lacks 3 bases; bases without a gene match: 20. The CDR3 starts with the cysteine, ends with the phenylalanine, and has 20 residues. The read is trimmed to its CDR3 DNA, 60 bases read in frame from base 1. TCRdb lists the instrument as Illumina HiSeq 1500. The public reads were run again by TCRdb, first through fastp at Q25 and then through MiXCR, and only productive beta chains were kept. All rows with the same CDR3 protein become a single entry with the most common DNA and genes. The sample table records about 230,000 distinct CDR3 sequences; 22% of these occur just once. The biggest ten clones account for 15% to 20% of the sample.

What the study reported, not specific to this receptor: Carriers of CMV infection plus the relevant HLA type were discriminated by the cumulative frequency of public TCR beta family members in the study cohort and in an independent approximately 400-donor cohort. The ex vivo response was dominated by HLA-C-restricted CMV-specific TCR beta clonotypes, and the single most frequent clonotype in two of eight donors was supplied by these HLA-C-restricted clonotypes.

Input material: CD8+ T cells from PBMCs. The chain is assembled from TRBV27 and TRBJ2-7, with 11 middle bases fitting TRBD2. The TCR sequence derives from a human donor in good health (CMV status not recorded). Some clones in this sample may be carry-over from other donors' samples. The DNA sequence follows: TGTGCCAGCAGTTCCACCGGCTATAGCGGGGGGGCCTTACCCGTCTACGAGCAGTACTTC. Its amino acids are CASSSTGYSGGALPVYEQYF.